A selection of T cell receptor beta chains follows, all from one sample in a study of blood T cells in healthy people across ages. Using its own MiXCR run on the 5' RACE reads, TCRdb lists one record per CDR3 protein. The sample lists almost 800,000 distinct CDR3 sequences, 55% to 70% seen once, with about 20% in the top ten. Sequencing input: blood. The receptors come from a man aged 25-45 years in good health. Each CDR3 is given with its conserved first and last residue. A D gene is named only where the DNA matches it firmly. The size field is filled for only some rows; it gives once, few, many or a size class.

d_call: .
j_call: TRBJ2-3
clone_size: many
v_call: TRBV12-3/TRBV12-4
cdr3_aa: CASSAVNTQYF
cdr3_nt: TGTGCCAGCAGTGCCGTAAATACGCAGTATTTT

d_call: TRBD2
j_call: TRBJ2-1
clone_size: .
v_call: TRBV20-1
cdr3_aa: CSAPPPGGMRSYKQFF
cdr3_nt: TGCAGTGCGCCTCCCCCGGGGGGAATGCGGTCCTACAAGCAGTTCTTC

d_call: TRBD1
j_call: TRBJ1-3
clone_size: .
v_call: TRBV28
cdr3_aa: CASCPTGGGNTIYF
cdr3_nt: TGTGCCAGCTGCCCAACAGGGGGTGGAAACACCATATATTTT

d_call: .
j_call: TRBJ2-1
clone_size: .
v_call: TRBV12-3/TRBV12-4
cdr3_aa: CASSRTQVLGNEQFF
cdr3_nt: TGTGCCAGCAGCCGTACCCAGGTCCTTGGCAATGAGCAGTTCTTC

d_call: .
j_call: TRBJ2-1
clone_size: .
v_call: TRBV6-2/TRBV6-3
cdr3_aa: CASMAGRRYNEQFF
cdr3_nt: TGTGCCAGCATGGCAGGGAGGAGGTACAATGAGCAGTTCTTC

d_call: .
j_call: TRBJ1-1
clone_size: .
v_call: TRBV29-1
cdr3_aa: CSVDDSEAFF
cdr3_nt: TGCAGCGTTGATGACAGCGAAGCTTTCTTT

d_call: .
j_call: TRBJ1-1
clone_size: .
v_call: TRBV5-1
cdr3_aa: CASSLSAAAEAFF
cdr3_nt: TGCGCCAGCAGCTTGTCGGCAGCTGCTGAAGCTTTCTTT

d_call: .
j_call: TRBJ2-1
clone_size: few
v_call: TRBV6-5
cdr3_aa: CASSYMWGSSYNEQFF
cdr3_nt: TGTGCCAGCAGTTACATGTGGGGGAGCTCCTACAATGAGCAGTTCTTC

d_call: .
j_call: TRBJ2-5
clone_size: .
v_call: TRBV20-1
cdr3_aa: CSAVARGETQYF
cdr3_nt: TGCAGTGCCGTAGCTCGCGGGGAGACCCAGTACTTC

d_call: TRBD1
j_call: TRBJ2-7
clone_size: .
v_call: TRBV20-1
cdr3_aa: CSAHTGGSYEQYF
cdr3_nt: TGCAGTGCCCATACAGGGGGGTCCTACGAGCAGTACTTC